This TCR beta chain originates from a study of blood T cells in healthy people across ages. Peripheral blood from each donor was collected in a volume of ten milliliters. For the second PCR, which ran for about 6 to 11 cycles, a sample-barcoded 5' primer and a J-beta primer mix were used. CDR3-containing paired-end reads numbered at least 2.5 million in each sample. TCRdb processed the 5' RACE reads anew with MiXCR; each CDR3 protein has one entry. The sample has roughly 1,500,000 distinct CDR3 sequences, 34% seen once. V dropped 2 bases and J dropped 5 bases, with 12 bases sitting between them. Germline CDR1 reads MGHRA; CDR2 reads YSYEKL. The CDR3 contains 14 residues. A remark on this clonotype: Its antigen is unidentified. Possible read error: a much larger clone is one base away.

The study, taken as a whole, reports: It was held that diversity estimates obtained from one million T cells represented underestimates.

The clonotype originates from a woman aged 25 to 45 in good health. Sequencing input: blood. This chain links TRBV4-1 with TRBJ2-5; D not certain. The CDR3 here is CASSQFQVWETQYF. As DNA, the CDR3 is TGCGCCAGCAGCCAATTTCAGGTCTGGGAGACCCAGTACTTC.